The subject of this entry is one TCR beta chain. In the original processing: Scientists estimated how many nucleated cells there were by amplifying reference gene primers. Data came from immunoSEQ multiplex PCR; TCRdb stores just in-frame clones and leaves some out. V and J calls and clone size are given by that table; D and trimming were obtained from the DNA. Altogether around 320,000 clones are present, 85% being singletons, with the ten largest covering about 7%. These data come from a study of blood T cell repertoires in COVID-19. Overall study context: Material from acute and convalescent COVID-19 was sourced from the United States, Italy and Spain. Nucleic acid was either cDNA or gDNA, and it came from T cells, B-cell-depleted T cells, or PBMCs.

V lost 2 bases, J lost 2 bases, and 10 bases lay in between. The CDR3 is 15 residues long. In germline, CDR1 is SGHAT, CDR2 FQNNGV. The chain links TRBV11-2 to TRBJ2-4; D possibly corresponds to TRBD1 (6 bases). The receptor's source is a human donor in a cohort sampled during active COVID-19. Sequencing input: peripheral blood. This CDR3 is CASSLKRGTKNIQYF. The CDR3 bases are TGTGCCAGCAGCTTAAAAAGGGGGACCAAAAACATTCAGTACTTC.